The clone carrying this TCR beta chain has just a few counts. The antigen is unknown. These data are taken from a study of T cell repertoires in cytomegalovirus infection. TCRdb ran MiXCR on the reads and lists one entry per CDR3 protein. The data contain 250,000 to 300,000 distinct CDR3 sequences, roughly a fifth of them singletons. The source was cultured PBMCs, collected from culture after CMV antigen stimulation. The sequence came from a human donor in good health (CMV status not recorded). Some clones in this sample may be carry-over from other donors' samples.

The CDR3 region is CASSNSGNYGYTF. CDR3 nucleotides: TGTGCCAGCAGCAATAGCGGGAACTATGGCTACACCTTC. The rearrangement joins TRBV25-1 to TRBJ1-2; no clear D. This CDR3 region has 13 residues. Trimming removed 6 bases from V and 2 bases from J, with 10 bases in between. CDR1 and CDR2 (germline): MGHDK, SYGVNS.